This T cell receptor (beta chain) was sequenced during a study of human T cells and chemical hapten exposure (dated by TCRdb to the early 2020s). Study-level background: For sensitization, 2% DPC in acetone was applied to a roughly 2 cm by roughly 2 cm area of upper inner arm skin. The mostly female patient cohort included alopecia areata with under or over 50% scalp involvement, alopecia totalis and alopecia universalis. Patient blood was sampled pre-sensitization (week 0) and at 2, 6 and about 24 weeks after DPC sensitization. The libraries were sequenced as a pool, and the TCR yield per sample differed mostly because of small variations in library volumes within the pool. This study followed changes in the peripheral blood TCR repertoire in vivo during primary and secondary sensitization of alopecia patients to the hapten diphenylcyclopropenone (DPC). Patients additionally received weekly therapeutic DPC doses to the scalp throughout the approximately 25-week study period. For TCR sequencing, blood came from over 25 alopecia patients at anywhere from one to four time points (pre-sensitization, 2, 6 and 24 weeks). Patch tests used Finn chambers with 0.01% DPC on the upper back, scored after 6 days by International Contact Dermatitis Research Group standards.

The sample's time point label, in plain terms: patch test 1, 2 weeks after DPC sensitization. What the treatment or condition label conveys for this sample: therapeutic diphenylcyclopropenone sensitization with weekly scalp DPC. At every patch-test visit, the blood draw took place before the patch test was put on. Eligible patients were aged 18 to 70, diagnosed with alopecia, deemed suitable for DPC therapy, and excluded if pregnant. Total RNA was isolated from unfractionated whole blood collected in Tempus Blood RNA tubes. From the cysteine up to the phenylalanine, the CDR3 has a length of 16 residues. The CDR3 DNA has 48 bases and is translated from base 1. CDR1 MGHRA and CDR2 YSYEKL were looked up in the germline V gene. The trim is 1 base for V and 3 bases for J, with a gap of 16 bases between the germline ends. What the work shows at the level of the full study, not this receptor alone: Expanded TCRs formed significantly more large CDR3 similarity clusters than pre-sensitization or healthy control sets, consistent with antigen-driven responses. Patch test score correlated positively with the number of PT1 expanded TCRs, reaching significance at thresholds 8, 16 and 32 but not at 4. Because all patients had alopecia, a presumed autoimmune disease, the immune response of the patients might differ from that of healthy individuals. Repeated subsampling changed both the strength of the expansion versus patch-test correlation and the threshold at which the correlation became significant. DPC sensitization did not change the number of TCRs with a frequency above 1 in 1000, and there was no evidence of changes in global repertoire structure.

There are a few counts of this clonotype. Its antigen remains unidentified. Base qualities were left out, and no much larger clone turns up one base away. Library preparation employed RACE. The sequencing machine was a NextSeq 500. During library preparation, unique molecular identifiers were attached to individual cDNA molecules so that TCRs could be counted in a quantitative, reproducible way. Both TCR alpha and TCR beta chains were sequenced from each blood RNA sample. On the study's bioinformatics: The median number of TCRs per sample was 95,638, ranging from 23,224 to 690,600. The Decombinator software suite was used to annotate V, J and CDR3 in the TCR reads. To make PS versus PT1 abundance plots, every sample was subsampled to the same number of TCRs (28,000). TCRs were defined as expanded if absent before sensitization and observed at least eight times at the 2-week time point. TCRdb reanalyzed the raw reads on its own, using fastp at Q25 for trimming and MiXCR for clone calling, and kept in-frame beta chains. Each entry merges the rows of one CDR3 protein and shows their most common DNA and genes. These V and J calls rely on TCRdb rather than the paper's analysis. The sample records more than 70,000 distinct CDR3 sequences, about 11% of which are singletons. Together, the top ten hold 3.5% to 4.5% of the sample.

This TCR derives from a woman aged 60-70 years with alopecia areata. Some clones in this sample may be carry-over from other donors' samples. Here the chain combines TRBV4-1 and TRBJ2-7; a weak D assignment points to TRBD1 (6 bases agree). The starting material was whole blood, obtained in connection with sensitization to the hapten diphenylcyclopropenone (DPC). The bases read TGCGCCAGCAGCCAAGTATGGCCAGGGGTGGGCTACGAGCAGTACTTC. Translated, it gives CASSQVWPGVGYEQYF.